This passage covers 7 T cell receptor beta chains from one sample sequenced in a study of Ad26.COV2.S vaccination and SARS-CoV-2 variants. Measured with immunoSEQ multiplex PCR; TCRdb has only the in-frame clones, and not every one. The table has some 240,000 clones, 70% to 90% seen once. Treatment specified: around 19 received Ad26.COV2.S at low or high dose, single or two shots; about 5 received placebo; per-sample allocation not given. Sampling happened 63 days after the first vaccine or placebo injection. Sample: peripheral blood, taken in a trial of Ad26.COV2.S vaccine versus placebo. These receptors were taken from a person aged 18-60 years who received the Ad26.COV2.S COVID-19 vaccine or a placebo.

The chain combines TRBV19 with TRBJ2-3, with D perhaps matching TRBD1 or TRBD2 (5 bases each). CDR1 and CDR2 from the germline V gene are LNHDA and SQIVND (reference sequence). Trimming shortened V by 5 bases and J by 5 bases, and 14 bases separated the two germline ends. The CDR3 sequence is 14 residues long. The chain's CDR3 is CASSFGAGLDTQYF. The CDR3 region has the DNA TGTGCCAGTAGTTTCGGGGCAGGGTTAGATACGCAGTATTTT. The whole variable domain, filled in from reference TRBV19 and TRBJ2-3, reads DGGITQSPKYLFRKEGQNVTLSCEQNLNHDAMYWYRQDPGQGLRLIYYSQIVNDFQKGDIAEGYSVSREKKESFPLTVTSAQKNPTAFYLCASSFGAGLDTQYFGPGTRLTVL.

This chain joins TRBV11-2 and TRBJ2-4; no definite D call. V lost 8 bases and J lost 0, with 11 bases in between. This CDR3 is 14 amino acids long. Germline V gene data show CDR1 as SGHAT and CDR2 as FQNNGV. The CDR3 DNA reads TGTGCCAGCTCGGACGGTTTAGCCAAAAACATTCAGTACTTC. Its protein is CASSDGLAKNIQYF. Based on the CDR3 plus reference TRBV11-2 and TRBJ2-4, the full variable domain is EAGVAQSPRYKIIEKRQSVAFWCNPISGHATLYWYQQILGQGPKLLIQFQNNGVVDDSQLPKDRFSAERLKGVDSTLKIQPAKLEDSAVYLCASSDGLAKNIQYFGAGTRLSVL.

As for this clone: One end of the junction varies from germline; a read error may be responsible. V and J are TRBV7-7 and TRBJ1-1, with unresolved D. This CDR3 is built from 13 residues. Germline CDR1 is SSHAT and CDR2 is FNYEAQ (reference sequence). The DNA of the CDR3 is TGTGCTAGCAGCTTAGCCAAGAACACTGAAGCTTTCTTT. It specifies CASSLAKNTEAFF.

V gene TRBV20-1 combines with J gene TRBJ2-5, with D possibly matching TRBD2 (6 bases). The V end lost 3 bases, the J end lost 5 bases, and 25 bases lay between the germline ends. Germline CDR1 DFQATT, CDR2 SNEGSKA (reference sequence). This CDR3 is 17 amino acids long. The CDR3 protein is CSASGLQRGGKRETQYF. CDR3 coding DNA: TGCAGTGCTAGTGGGCTCCAAAGGGGCGGGAAAAGGGAGACCCAGTACTTC.

This chain joins TRBV6-2 or TRBV6-3 and TRBJ2-1; 12 positions match TRBD2. This CDR3 is 14 amino acids long. Germline-derived CDR1 and CDR2 are MNHEY and SVGEGT. V shed 6 bases, J shed 9 bases, and the junction held 6 bases outside the gene matches. The CDR3 spells CASSRLAGAAEQFF. The CDR3 DNA follows: TGTGCCAGCAGCCGACTAGCGGGAGCAGCTGAGCAGTTCTTC.

The chain links TRBV6-5 to TRBJ1-2; the D gene is possibly TRBD1 (6 bases). The V gene's germline CDR1 is MNHEY and CDR2 SVGAGI. The CDR3 is made up of 13 amino acids. Trimming cost V 6 bases and J 5 bases, with 13 bases left between them. For the CDR3, the DNA is TGTGCCAGCAGATTAACAGGGAATTATGGCTACACCTTC. This sequence encodes CASRLTGNYGYTF.

This chain connects TRBV6-5 to TRBJ2-7; 8 bases map to TRBD1. The CDR3 length is 13 residues. From germline, CDR1 is MNHEY and CDR2 SVGAGI. J lost 4 bases, V lost 5 bases, and 4 bases had no gene match. In DNA, the CDR3 is TGTGCCAGCAGTCCAGGGGGCTTGTACGAGCAGTACTTC. Translated: CASSPGGLYEQYF.